This record looks at one T cell receptor (beta chain) sequence and its context. No cognate antigen has been identified for it. No base-level quality is on record; no much larger clone is a single base apart. These data are taken from a study of tumor-infiltrating lymphocytes in localized non-small cell lung cancer (dated by TCRdb to 2020 to 2022). With regard to the full study: Several histologies were represented in the cohort, which also included both smokers and never-smokers as well as patients whose samples were collected after neoadjuvant chemotherapy. From each patient came resected tumor tissue plus uninvolved lung tissue from that same patient, and the uninvolved lung tissue was described as non-adjacent to the tumor. Alongside flow cytometry, multiplex immunofluorescence, RNA-seq, exome sequencing and proteomics, TCR sequencing was applied to the same patients as one of several integrated assays. In total, the ICON cohort consisted of fewer than 180 surgical patients with localized non-small cell lung cancer who had their tumors resected. A total of over 45 patients were included in the paired tumor versus uninvolved lung comparison of immunoSEQ T-cell fraction.

Paper-wide results and their limitations: Because different assays used different pieces of the same tissue, intratumor heterogeneity could not be separated from technical variation. Since assay coverage differed from patient to patient depending on how much tissue was available, TCR sequencing was done for only a subset of the cohort. The TCR-derived T-cell fraction showed no difference between the flow cytometry-defined immunotypes IM1 (good prognosis) and IM2 (poor prognosis). TCRbeta sequencing supported higher T cell infiltration in tumors than in uninvolved lung tissue, consistent with immunofluorescence CD3 counts. No association of tumor T-cell fraction from TCR sequencing with recurrence-free survival was found (p = 0.61).

Patient enrollment in ICON started in the first half of 2016, and the final patient was enrolled in 2018. In a subcohort of about 76 patients, fresh tumor and matched uninvolved tissue were collected for in-depth immune analyses, with TCR sequencing among those analyses. DNA isolated from bulk tissue, without cell sorting, was used for TCR sequencing. TCR sequencing with the immunoSEQ assay provided the T-cell fraction in tumor and uninvolved lung tissue. The study's processing was this. To analyze survival, patients were divided into a high T-cell fraction group (upper tertile) and a low T-cell fraction group (lower two tertiles), and the two groups were compared using a log-rank test. A signed-rank test was used to test paired tumor versus uninvolved lung differences in T-cell fraction. This immuneACCESS table, as held by TCRdb, lists in-frame sequences with V and J called but not all clones. Of the missing ones, under half trace to an unresolved V gene in checked studies; the others have no known cause. That table furnishes V, J and clone size, whereas the DNA furnished D and trimming. The sample contains some 30,000 clones, roughly 85% of them found a single time. The ten largest account for about 2.1% of the sample.

Its CDR3 holds 14 amino acids, cysteine through phenylalanine. CDR3 DNA is the only sequence kept; it has 42 bases, read in frame from the first base. CDR1 and CDR2 are drawn from the germline V gene (reference sequence): LNHDA, SQIVND. The junction shows trimming of 6 bases on V and 5 bases on J, and the gene matches do not reach 7 bases of it. The chain is encoded by TRBV19 joined to TRBJ1-5; TRBD1 matches 7 bases in the middle. Sequencing was carried out using lung tumor tissue. The origin of this receptor is a human donor with non-small cell lung cancer. The DNA sequence is as follows: TGTGCCAGTAGCCACAGGGGACCAGATCAGCCCCAGCATTTT. This sequence encodes CASSHRGPDQPQHF.